The sequence of this T cell receptor beta chain was determined in a study of identical twins. Template switching added a universal primer binding site, and final cDNA carried unique molecular identifiers. One entry per CDR3 protein results from TCRdb running MiXCR on the 5' RACE reads. Of 650,000 to 800,000 distinct CDR3 sequences in the sample, 8.6% were seen once. The CDR3 consists of 11 residues. Trimming removed 1 base at V and 4 bases at J, with 1 base between. Per the germline V gene, CDR1 is LNHNV and CDR2 is YYDKDF (reference sequence). General observations from the study: With beta out-of-frame sequences, excess sharing by twins was weaker.

This clonotype was seen more than once but under ten times. The antigen remains unidentified. This sample also appeared in a second study, on yellow fever vaccine responses in identical twins.

Sample: PBMCs. The sequence was obtained from a woman under 30 in good health. The V and J genes are TRBV15 and TRBJ2-5; D is unresolved. In DNA form, the CDR3 reads TGTGCCACCAGCAGAGGAGAGACCCAGTACTTC. It codes for CATSRGETQYF.